This T cell receptor (beta chain) was recorded in a study of shared clonotypes between healthy human individuals. Germline values: CDR1 LNHDA, CDR2 SQIVND (reference sequence). CDR3 length: 13 amino acids. Deletions cut 8 bases from V and 1 base from J, with 11 bases between. Regarding this clone: Its antigen is unidentified.

The method was immunoSEQ multiplex PCR; TCRdb's version includes in-frame clones alone and lacks a portion of them. The table has around 2.5 million clones, under 95% seen once. Study-wide results and limits: Non-shared clonotypes had lower generation probabilities than those shared by all four donors.

The sequencing sample was made of naive CD4+ T cells from PBMCs. Subset of the sample: CD45RA+ positively selected. The TCR comes from a young man in good health. Some clones in this sample may be carry-over from other donors' samples. The V and J genes are TRBV19 and TRBJ1-1; D call uncertain. Written as DNA, the CDR3 is TGTGCCAGTCAGGACGGTTGGAACACTGAAGCTTTCTTT. It encodes CASQDGWNTEAFF.